The 15 T cell receptor beta chains below were found in one sample sequenced in a study of PD-L1 blockade in urothelial cancer. Measured with immunoSEQ multiplex PCR; TCRdb has only the in-frame clones, and not every one. The sample lists under 40,000 clones; around 87% were seen once. The specimen was PBMCs, collected around atezolizumab (anti-PD-L1) treatment. These receptors all stem from a man between 50 and 59 years old with urothelial cancer.

The chain employs TRBV29-1 and TRBJ1-2, with TRBD1 as a possible D gene (5 bases). CDR1 is SQVTM and CDR2 is ANQGSEA in the germline V gene. The CDR3 extends over 13 amino acids. V lost 3 bases, J lost 1 base, and 9 bases lay in between. CDR3: CSVEWQGNYGYTF. The CDR3, as DNA: TGCAGCGTTGAGTGGCAGGGTAACTATGGCTACACCTTC.

V is TRBV19 and J is TRBJ2-1; 10 bases line up with TRBD2. Germline loops: CDR1 LNHDA, CDR2 SQIVND (reference sequence). V gave up 5 bases and J gave up 7 bases; unmatched junction bases: 11. This CDR3 region has 16 residues. DNA of the CDR3: TGTGCCAGTAGTCCCGGAGGAGCGGGAGGGCCAAATGAGCAGTTCTTC. The encoded protein is CASSPGGAGGPNEQFF.

The chain uses TRBV7-2 and TRBJ2-7, with a possible D match to TRBD1 (5 bases). Trimming left V 2 bases short and J 6 bases short, with 14 bases between. Looked up from germline, CDR1 is SGHTA and CDR2 is FQGNSA. The CDR3 contains 14 residues. CDR3 in amino acids: CASSLTRVVSEQYF. CDR3 in DNA: TGTGCCAGCAGCTTAACCAGGGTTGTTTCCGAGCAGTACTTC.

V is TRBV6-1 and J is TRBJ2-7; TRBD1 matches 8 bases. The CDR3 is 14 residues long. J gave up 1 base and V 6 bases, and 5 bases lay outside the gene matches. Germline CDR1 reads MNHNS; CDR2 reads SASEGT. CDR3: CASSSRDRSYEQYF. Here the CDR3 DNA reads TGTGCCAGCAGCTCCCGGGACAGGTCCTACGAGCAGTACTTC.

This sequence joins TRBV28 and TRBJ2-3; 7 nucleotides agree with TRBD1. The CDR3 totals 18 residues. V dropped 6 bases and J dropped 2; count of bases not matched to a gene: 17. Germline V gives CDR1 MDHEN, CDR2 SYDVKM. The CDR3 region has the DNA TGTGCCAGCAGAGGGACAGATTGGACCCTTACCTACACAGATACGCAGTATTTT. Protein product: CASRGTDWTLTYTDTQYF.

The chain joins TRBV19 to TRBJ2-7, with D possibly matching TRBD1 (6 bases). Germline CDR1 LNHDA, CDR2 SQIVND (reference sequence). The CDR3 has 16 amino acids. Trimming took off 2 bases at V and 7 bases at J, with 21 bases between the two ends. This CDR3 is CASSIYGGIPRQEQYF. The DNA for the CDR3 is TGTGCCAGTAGTATATATGGGGGCATCCCCCGGCAAGAGCAGTACTTC.

This rearrangement joins TRBV5-1 to TRBJ2-1; 9 nucleotides match TRBD1. Trimming cost V 2 bases and J 6 bases; bases outside gene matches: 6. Germline V lookup: CDR1 SGHRS, CDR2 YFSETQ. The CDR3 consists of 15 residues. The CDR3 nucleotides are TGCGCCAGCAGCTTTAGGACAGGGGATAGCAATGAGCAGTTCTTC. It translates to CASSFRTGDSNEQFF.

The V gene is TRBV27, the J gene TRBJ2-1, with 7 nucleotides matching TRBD1. Trimming cost V 2 bases and J 3 bases; bases outside gene matches: 13. Germline values: CDR1 MNHEY, CDR2 SMNVEV (reference sequence). The CDR3 runs to 18 residues. CDR3 sequence reads: CASSLAATGFLVYNEQFF. CDR3 DNA sequence: TGTGCCAGCAGTTTAGCGGCGACAGGGTTTCTTGTCTACAATGAGCAGTTCTTC.

This rearrangement joins TRBV2 to TRBJ2-4; weak D call: TRBD1 (6 bases). CDR3 length: 15 amino acids. Looked up from germline, CDR1 is SNHLY and CDR2 is FYNNEI. The V end lost 5 bases, the J end lost 5 bases, and 16 bases lay between the germline ends. The CDR3 DNA sequence: TGTGCCAGCAGTAACCGGGACACATACCAAAACATTCAGTACTTC. Amino acids: CASSNRDTYQNIQYF.

The CDR3 reads CASSLTLGAQYF. In DNA, the CDR3 is TGTGCCAGCAGCTTAACACTAGGTGCGCAGTATTTT. The chain joins TRBV11-2 to TRBJ2-3; maybe TRBD2 (5 bases). CDR3 size: 12 residues. The ends were cut back, 2 bases at V and 10 bases at J, with 10 bases in the middle. Germline V gene lookup returns CDR1 SGHAT and CDR2 FQNNGV.

The rearrangement links TRBV4-2 to TRBJ1-1; no clear D. V lost 0 bases and J lost 5, with 13 bases in between. CDR1 and CDR2 (germline): LGHNA, YNFKEQ. This CDR3 comprises 15 residues. CDR3 sequence reads: CASSQEPGHLTEAFF. CDR3 coding DNA: TGTGCCAGCAGCCAAGAACCAGGCCATTTAACTGAAGCTTTCTTT.

The chain couples TRBV9 to TRBJ2-1; unclear D gene. Trimming removed 0 bases from V and 6 bases from J, with 7 bases in between. The germline CDR1 and CDR2 sequences are SGDLS and YYNGEE. The CDR3 length is 13 residues. DNA of the CDR3: TGTGCCAGCAGCGTAGAAACGGGCAATGAGCAGTTCTTC. The encoded protein is CASSVETGNEQFF.

CDR3 DNA sequence: TGCAGCGTTGCGCAAGCGGGAATGAATGAGCAGTTCTTC. Protein product: CSVAQAGMNEQFF. This sequence joins TRBV29-1 and TRBJ2-1; 7 bases align to TRBD2. The CDR3 consists of 13 residues. Trimming cost V 4 bases and J 7 bases; bases outside gene matches: 7. CDR1 is SQVTM, CDR2 ANQGSEA, per germline.

This clone was observed a few times. V gene TRBV4-1 combines with J gene TRBJ1-5; the match to TRBD1 covers 7 bases. CDR1 is MGHRA and CDR2 is YSYEKL in the germline V gene. V gave up 5 bases and J gave up 2 bases; unmatched junction bases: 3. This CDR3 has 14 residues. CDR3 residues: CASSYRGGNQPQHF. The CDR3 DNA follows: TGCGCCAGCAGCTACAGGGGCGGCAATCAGCCCCAGCATTTT.

The chain uses TRBV9 and TRBJ1-3, with a tentative D call TRBD1 (5 bases). This CDR3 spans 15 amino acids. CDR1 is SGDLS and CDR2 is YYNGEE in the germline V gene. The V and J ends lost 1 base and 7 bases respectively, with 15 bases between them. CDR3 loop: CASSVFRDTPNTIYF. The CDR3 DNA reads as TGTGCCAGCAGCGTATTCAGGGATACTCCCAACACCATATATTTT.